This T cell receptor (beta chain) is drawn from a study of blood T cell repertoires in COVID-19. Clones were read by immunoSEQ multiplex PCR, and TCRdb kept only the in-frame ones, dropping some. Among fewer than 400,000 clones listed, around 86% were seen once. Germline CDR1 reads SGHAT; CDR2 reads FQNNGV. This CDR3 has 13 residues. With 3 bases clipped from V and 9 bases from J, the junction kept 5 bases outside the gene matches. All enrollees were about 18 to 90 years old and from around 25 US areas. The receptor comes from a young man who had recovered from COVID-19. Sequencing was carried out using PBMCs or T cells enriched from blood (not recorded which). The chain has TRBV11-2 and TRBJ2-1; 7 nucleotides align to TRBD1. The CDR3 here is CASSFEGGREQFF. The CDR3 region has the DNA TGTGCCAGCAGCTTCGAAGGGGGCCGTGAGCAGTTCTTC.